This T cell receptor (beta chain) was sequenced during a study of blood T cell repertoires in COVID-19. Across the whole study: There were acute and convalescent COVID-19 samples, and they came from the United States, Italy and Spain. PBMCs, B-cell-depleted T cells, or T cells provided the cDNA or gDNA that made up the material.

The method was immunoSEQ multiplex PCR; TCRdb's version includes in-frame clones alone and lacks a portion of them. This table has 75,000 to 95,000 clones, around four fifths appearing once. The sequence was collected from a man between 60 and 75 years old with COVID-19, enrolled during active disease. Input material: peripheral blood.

The CDR3 DNA reads TGTGCCATCAGTGAGTTACCCGGGGGGTCCTATGGCTACACCTTC. Its protein is CAISELPGGSYGYTF. The chain uses TRBV10-3 and TRBJ1-2, with a possible D match to TRBD1 (5 bases). There are 15 residues in the CDR3. The germline CDR1 and CDR2 sequences are ENHRY and SYGVKD. With 1 base removed from V and 4 bases from J, the gap between germline ends came to 13 bases.